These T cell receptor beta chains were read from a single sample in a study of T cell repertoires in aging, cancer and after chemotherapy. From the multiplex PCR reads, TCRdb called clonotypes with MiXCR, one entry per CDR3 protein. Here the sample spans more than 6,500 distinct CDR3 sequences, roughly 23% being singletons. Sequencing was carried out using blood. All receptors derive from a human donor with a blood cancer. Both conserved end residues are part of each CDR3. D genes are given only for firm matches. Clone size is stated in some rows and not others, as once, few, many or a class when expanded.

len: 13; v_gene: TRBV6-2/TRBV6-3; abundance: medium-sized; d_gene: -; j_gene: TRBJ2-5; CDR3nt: TGTGCCAGCAGCATGGGACCGAAAGAGACCCAGTACTTC; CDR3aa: CASSMGPKETQYF
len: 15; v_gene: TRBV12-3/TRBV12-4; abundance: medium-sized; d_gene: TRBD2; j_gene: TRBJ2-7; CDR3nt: TGTGCCAGCAGCCTGGGCCTAGCGGGTACCTACGAGCAGTACTTC; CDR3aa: CASSLGLAGTYEQYF
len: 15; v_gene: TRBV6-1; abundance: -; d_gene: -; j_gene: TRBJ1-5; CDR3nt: TGTGCCAGCAGCGAAACAGGAACCTCGTTACAGCCCCAGCATTTT; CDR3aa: CASSETGTSLQPQHF
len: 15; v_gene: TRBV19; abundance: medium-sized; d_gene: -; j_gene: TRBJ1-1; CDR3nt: TGTGCCAGTAGTATAGGGAGATCAGTGGGCACTGAAGCTTTCTTT; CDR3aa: CASSIGRSVGTEAFF
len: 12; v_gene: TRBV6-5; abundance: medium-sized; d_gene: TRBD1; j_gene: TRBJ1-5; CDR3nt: TGTGCCAGCAGTACAGGGGTGCAGCCCCAGCATTTT; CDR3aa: CASSTGVQPQHF
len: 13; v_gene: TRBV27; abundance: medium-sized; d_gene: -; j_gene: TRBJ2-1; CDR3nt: TGTGCCAGCAGGACAGCGGGTTACAATGAGCAGTTCTTC; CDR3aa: CASRTAGYNEQFF
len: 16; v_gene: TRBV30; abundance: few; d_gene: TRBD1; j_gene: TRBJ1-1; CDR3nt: TGTGCCTGGGAAGGGGGGACAGGGGGTGTAGTCACTGAAGCTTTCTTT; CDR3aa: CAWEGGTGGVVTEAFF
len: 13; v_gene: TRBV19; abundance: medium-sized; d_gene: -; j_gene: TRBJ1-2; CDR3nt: TGTGCCAGTAGTATCAATAGGGGCCGTGGCTACACCTTC; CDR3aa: CASSINRGRGYTF
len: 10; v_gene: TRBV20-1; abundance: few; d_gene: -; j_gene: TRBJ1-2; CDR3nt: TGCAGTGCTCAGAGGGATGGCTACACCTTC; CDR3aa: CSAQRDGYTF
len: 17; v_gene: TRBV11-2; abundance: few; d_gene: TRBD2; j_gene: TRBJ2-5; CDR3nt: TGTGCCAGCAGCACAAAACGGACTAGCGGGATGTTAGAGACCCAGTACTTC; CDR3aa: CASSTKRTSGMLETQYF
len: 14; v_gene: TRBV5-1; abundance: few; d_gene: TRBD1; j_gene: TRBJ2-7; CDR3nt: TGCGCCAGCAGCCCCCGGGACAGGGAGTCCGAGCAGTACTTC; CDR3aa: CASSPRDRESEQYF
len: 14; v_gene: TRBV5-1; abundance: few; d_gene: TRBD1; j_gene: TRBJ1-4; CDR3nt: TGCGCCAGCAGCTTAACGCAGGGGGCTGAAAAACTGTTTTTT; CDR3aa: CASSLTQGAEKLFF
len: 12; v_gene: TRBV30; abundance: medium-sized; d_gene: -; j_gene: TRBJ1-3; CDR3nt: TGTGCCTCGAGGGCAGGAGGAAACACCATATATTTT; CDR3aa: CASRAGGNTIYF
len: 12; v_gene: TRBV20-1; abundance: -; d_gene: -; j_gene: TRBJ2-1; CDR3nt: TGCAGTGCTAGAAGCCCCTACAATGAGCAGTTCTTC; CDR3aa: CSARSPYNEQFF
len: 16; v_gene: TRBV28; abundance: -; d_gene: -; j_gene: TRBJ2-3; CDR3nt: TGTGCCAGCAGCCCATGGGCCGGGGGGCGTCCAGATACGCAGTATTTT; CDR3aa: CASSPWAGGRPDTQYF
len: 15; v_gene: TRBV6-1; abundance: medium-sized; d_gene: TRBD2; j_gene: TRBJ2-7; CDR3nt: TGTGCCAGCAGCGGCGGGAGGGCCTATTTCTACGAGCAGTACTTC; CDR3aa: CASSGGRAYFYEQYF
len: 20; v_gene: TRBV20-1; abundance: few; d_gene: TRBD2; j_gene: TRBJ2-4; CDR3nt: TGCAGTGCTAGAGATCTAGGACTAGCGGCCGGAGGGCTAGCCAAAAACATTCAGTACTTC; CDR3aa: CSARDLGLAAGGLAKNIQYF
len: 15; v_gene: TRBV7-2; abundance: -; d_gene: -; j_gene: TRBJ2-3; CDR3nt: TGTGCCAGCAGTGAAGCCACACAGACAATAGATACGCAGTATTTT; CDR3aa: CASSEATQTIDTQYF
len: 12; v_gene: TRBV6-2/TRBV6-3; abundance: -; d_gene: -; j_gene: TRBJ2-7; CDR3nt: TGTGCCAGCAGACACGGGAAGAGCGAGCAGTACTTC; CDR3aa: CASRHGKSEQYF
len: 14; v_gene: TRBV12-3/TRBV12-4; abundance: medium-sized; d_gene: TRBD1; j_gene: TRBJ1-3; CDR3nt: TGTGCCAGCAGCTTAGGGACAGCCGGAAACACCATATATTTT; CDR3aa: CASSLGTAGNTIYF
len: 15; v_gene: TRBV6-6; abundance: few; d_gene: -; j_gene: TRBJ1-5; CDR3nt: TGTGCCAGCAGATCCGAGACAGGCGCGAATCAGCCCCAGCATTTT; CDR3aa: CASRSETGANQPQHF
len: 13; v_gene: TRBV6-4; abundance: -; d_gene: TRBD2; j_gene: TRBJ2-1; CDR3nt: TGTGCCAGCAGCCCTAGCGGGAGCGGCGAGCAGTTCTTC; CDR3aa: CASSPSGSGEQFF
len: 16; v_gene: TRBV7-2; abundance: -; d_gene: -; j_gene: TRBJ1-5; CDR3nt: TGTGCCAGCAGCCTTCTGCCGGGAGTCAATAATCAGCCCCAGCATTTT; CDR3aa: CASSLLPGVNNQPQHF
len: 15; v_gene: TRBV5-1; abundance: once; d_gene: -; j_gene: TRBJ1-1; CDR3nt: TGCGCCAGCAGCCTTGCGAGAGGGGCTAGCACTGAAGCTTTCTTT; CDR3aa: CASSLARGASTEAFF
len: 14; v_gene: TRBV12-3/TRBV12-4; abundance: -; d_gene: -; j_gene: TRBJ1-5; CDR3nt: TGTGCCAGCAGTTTAGGGGGGCCTAATCAGCCCCAGCATTTT; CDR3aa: CASSLGGPNQPQHF
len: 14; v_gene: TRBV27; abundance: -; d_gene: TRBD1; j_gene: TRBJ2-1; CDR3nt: TGTGCCAGCAGGTCGGGACAGGTGTACAATGAGCAGTTCTTC; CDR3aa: CASRSGQVYNEQFF
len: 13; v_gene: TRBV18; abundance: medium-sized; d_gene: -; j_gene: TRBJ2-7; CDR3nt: TGTGCCAGCTCACCACTTCCCTCCTACGAGCAGTACTTC; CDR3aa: CASSPLPSYEQYF
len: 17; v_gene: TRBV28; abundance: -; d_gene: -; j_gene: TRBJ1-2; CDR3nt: TGTGCCAGCAGCTCTAAGGGAGGAGCGATAGCTAACTATGGCTACACCTTC; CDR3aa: CASSSKGGAIANYGYTF
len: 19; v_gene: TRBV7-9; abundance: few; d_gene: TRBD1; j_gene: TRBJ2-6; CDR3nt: TGTGCCAGCAGCTTAAAAGGGGACAGGGTATACTCTGGGGCCAACGTCCTGACTTTC; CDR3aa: CASSLKGDRVYSGANVLTF
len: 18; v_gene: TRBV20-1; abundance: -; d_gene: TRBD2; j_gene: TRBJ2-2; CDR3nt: TGCAGTGCTCTTGGACTAGCGGGAAGTGCCGGGGCCACCGGGGAGCTGTTTTTT; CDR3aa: CSALGLAGSAGATGELFF
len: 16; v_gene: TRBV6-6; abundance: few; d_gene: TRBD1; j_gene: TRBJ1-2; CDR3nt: TGTGCCAGCAGTTACTCGGGACAGGGGGCGCAGGATGGCTACACCTTC; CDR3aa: CASSYSGQGAQDGYTF
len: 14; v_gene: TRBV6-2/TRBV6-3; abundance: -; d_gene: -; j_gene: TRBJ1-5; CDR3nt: TGTGCCAGCAGTGGCGGGATCCAGAATCAGCCCCAGCATTTT; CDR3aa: CASSGGIQNQPQHF
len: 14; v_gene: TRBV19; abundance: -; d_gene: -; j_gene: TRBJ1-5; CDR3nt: TGTGCCAGTAGTATTCGACAGGCCAATCAGCCCCAGCATTTT; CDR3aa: CASSIRQANQPQHF
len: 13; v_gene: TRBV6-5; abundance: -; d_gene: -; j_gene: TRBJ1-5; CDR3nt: TGTGCCAGCAGTTACGGGTATAATCAGCCCCAGCATTTT; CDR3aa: CASSYGYNQPQHF
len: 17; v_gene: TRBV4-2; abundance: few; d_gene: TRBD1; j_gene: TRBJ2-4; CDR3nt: TGTGCCAGCAGCCAAGATGGACAGGGCCCGGGCGGGAACATTCAGTACTTC; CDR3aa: CASSQDGQGPGGNIQYF
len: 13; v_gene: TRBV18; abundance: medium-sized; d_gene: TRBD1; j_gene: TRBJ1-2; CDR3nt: TGTGCCAGCTCACAAGGACAGGGCGATGGCTACACCTTC; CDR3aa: CASSQGQGDGYTF
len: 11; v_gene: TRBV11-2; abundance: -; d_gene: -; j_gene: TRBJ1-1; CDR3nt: TGTGCCAGCAGCTTAGACGATGAAGCTTTCTTT; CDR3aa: CASSLDDEAFF
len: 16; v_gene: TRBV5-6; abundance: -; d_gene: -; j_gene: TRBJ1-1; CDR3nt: TGTGCCAGCAGCGAACTCTCCAGGGTTAGGAACACTGAAGCTTTCTTT; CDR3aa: CASSELSRVRNTEAFF
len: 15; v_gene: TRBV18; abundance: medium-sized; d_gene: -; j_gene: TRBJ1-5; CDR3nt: TGTGCCAGCTCACTCACAGGGATGGGCAATCAGCCCCAGCATTTT; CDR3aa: CASSLTGMGNQPQHF
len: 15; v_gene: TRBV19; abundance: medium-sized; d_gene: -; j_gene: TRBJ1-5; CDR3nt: TGTGCCAGTAGCAGGACAGCTTATAGCAATCAGCCCCAGCATTTT; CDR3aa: CASSRTAYSNQPQHF
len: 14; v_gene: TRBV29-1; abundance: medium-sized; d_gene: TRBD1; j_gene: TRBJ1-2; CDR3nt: TGCAGCGTTTTCTCAGGGGGACGGCGCTATGGCTACACCTTC; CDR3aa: CSVFSGGRRYGYTF
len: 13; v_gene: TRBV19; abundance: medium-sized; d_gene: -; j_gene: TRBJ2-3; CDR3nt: TGTGCCTCGGGGGACCGAAGCACAGATACGCAGTATTTT; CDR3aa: CASGDRSTDTQYF
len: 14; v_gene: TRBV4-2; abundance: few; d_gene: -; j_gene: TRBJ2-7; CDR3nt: TGTGCCAGCAGCCATGGGATAGGGGGGTACGAGCAGTACTTC; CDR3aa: CASSHGIGGYEQYF
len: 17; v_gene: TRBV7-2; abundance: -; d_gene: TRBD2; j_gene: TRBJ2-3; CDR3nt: TGTGCCAGCAGCCCAAGACGAGGCGGGAGGGTCCCAGATACGCAGTATTTT; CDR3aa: CASSPRRGGRVPDTQYF
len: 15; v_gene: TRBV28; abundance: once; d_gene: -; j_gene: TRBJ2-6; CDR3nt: TGTGCCAGCAGTTTACATCGCTCTGGGGCCAACGTCCTGACTTTC; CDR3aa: CASSLHRSGANVLTF